The sequence of this TCR beta chain was determined in a study of cytomegalovirus exposure and HLA in healthy donors. Turning to the study itself: Some 90 million unique TCRs from HLA-typed donors were held in an early data release.

Study-level findings and limits: Later findings reportedly placed an Asian-associated ancestry cluster below the roughly 690-donor mean for N-insertions. On later analysis, the bulk of CMV-associated TCR beta chains appeared to be HLA-restricted.

Everyone who donated was a healthy bone marrow donor. As for this clone: Its antigen is not known. One junction end does not reproduce the germline sequence, and a read error may be involved.

This CDR3 region has 15 residues. Per the germline V gene, CDR1 is SSHAT and CDR2 is FNYEAQ (reference sequence). The PCR used 60 Vbeta and 13 Jbeta primers. Data came from immunoSEQ multiplex PCR; TCRdb stores just in-frame clones and leaves some out. The table includes under 200,000 clones, 80% detected once. This TCR derives from a young man in good health and CMV-seronegative. Sequenced sample: PBMCs. This sequence joins TRBV7-7 and TRBJ2-5; 10 bases line up with TRBD2. CDR3 bases: TGTGCTAGCAGCTTAAGCGGGAGGGCCCAGGAGACCCAGTACTTC. It encodes CASSLSGRAQETQYF. The entire variable domain, with the rest obtained from reference TRBV7-7 and TRBJ2-5, is as follows: GAGVSQSPRYKVTKRGQDVTLRCDPISSHATLYWYQQALGQGPEFLTYFNYEAQPDKSGLPSDRFSAERPEGSISTLTIQRTEQRDSAMYRCASSLSGRAQETQYFGPGTRLLVL.